This entry lists 32 T cell receptor beta chains sequenced from one sample in a study of CD8 T cells in ankylosing spondylitis. One entry per CDR3 protein results from TCRdb running MiXCR on the 5' RACE reads. Among some 200,000 distinct CDR3 sequences listed, over 10% were seen once. Sequencing was carried out using blood, either unsorted or a sorted T cell fraction (not recorded which). The origin of the receptors is a male donor with ankylosing spondylitis or in good health (not recorded which).

The rearrangement links TRBV7-6 to TRBJ2-5; 12 bases are shared with TRBD2. Trimming cost V 1 base and J 4 bases; bases outside gene matches: 4. Germline V gene sequence: CDR1 SGHVS, CDR2 FNYEAQ. The CDR3 consists of 16 residues. For the CDR3, the DNA is TGTGCCAGCAGCTTAGTCTTGGGACTAGCGGGAGAGACCCAGTACTTC. Its translation: CASSLVLGLAGETQYF. Together with reference TRBV7-6 and TRBJ2-5, the CDR3 gives the full variable domain: GAGVSQSPRYKVTKRGQDVALRCDPISGHVSLYWYRQALGQGPEFLTYFNYEAQQDKSGLPNDRFSAERPEGSISTLTIQRTEQRDSAMYRCASSLVLGLAGETQYFGPGTRLLVL.

This clonotype was found a few times. V usage is TRBV19 and J usage is TRBJ2-1; 8 bases map to TRBD2. There are 15 residues in the CDR3. Losses at the gene ends were 10 bases for V and 4 bases for J; bases not matched to a gene: 12. The germline gives CDR1 LNHDA, CDR2 SQIVND (reference sequence). The CDR3 DNA is TGTGCCACTGCAGCGGGGACTAGTCCTTACAATGAGCAGTTCTTC. Translation gives CATAAGTSPYNEQFF.

The chain couples TRBV6-1 to TRBJ2-3; D is perhaps TRBD1 (6 bases). CDR1 is MNHNS, CDR2 SASEGT, per germline. The CDR3 runs 16 residues. The V end was cut by 5 bases, the J end by 5 bases, with 20 bases between. This chain's CDR3 is CASSKGLGQLLDTQYF. DNA of the CDR3: TGTGCCAGCAGTAAAGGGTTAGGACAGCTCTTAGATACGCAGTATTTT.

The chain uses TRBV29-1 and TRBJ2-7; D remains ambiguous. Germline values: CDR1 SQVTM, CDR2 ANQGSEA. CDR3 size: 11 residues. Trimming took 0 bases from V and 5 from J, leaving 5 bases between them. The CDR3 nucleotides are TGCAGCGTTGAAGAATACAACGAGCAGTACTTC. It translates to CSVEEYNEQYF.

This chain joins TRBV7-9 and TRBJ2-6; D call uncertain. V lost 5 bases to trimming and J lost 1 base, with 12 bases between them. Germline CDR1 reads SEHNR; CDR2 reads FQNEAQ (reference sequence). The CDR3 loop spans 16 amino acids. The CDR3 DNA reads TGTGCCAGCAGCACCAAAGGAAGTTCTGGGGCCAACGTCCTGACTTTC. Protein: CASSTKGSSGANVLTF.

This clonotype was observed a few times. This chain uses TRBV6-5 with TRBJ1-1; D unresolved. Germline V CDR1 and CDR2: MNHEY, SVGAGI. V lost 6 bases, J lost 0 bases, and 5 bases lay in between. The CDR3 is made up of 12 amino acids. The CDR3 reads CASRTLNTEAFF. CDR3 DNA sequence: TGTGCCAGCAGAACATTGAACACTGAAGCTTTCTTT.

The J gene is TRBJ2-7, the V gene TRBV5-8; 8 bases line up with TRBD2. CDR1 SGHTS and CDR2 YDEGEE come from the germline V gene. The CDR3 is 15 residues long. Trimming took 4 bases from V and 3 from J; bases not matched to a gene: 9. This CDR3 is CASSHRGGENYEQYF. CDR3 in DNA: TGTGCCAGCAGCCACCGGGGGGGAGAGAACTACGAGCAGTACTTC.

The chain uses TRBV30 and TRBJ2-3, with 8 positions matching TRBD2. The CDR3 has 15 residues. With V trimmed by 4 bases and J by 3 bases, 9 bases remained unmatched. Germline V CDR1 and CDR2: GTSNPN, SVGIG (reference sequence). Here the CDR3 reads CAWTPGGASTDTQYF. The DNA of the CDR3 is TGTGCCTGGACACCGGGGGGGGCGAGTACAGATACGCAGTATTTT.

This clonotype was detected a few times. V gene TRBV27 combines with J gene TRBJ1-1, with D perhaps matching TRBD1 (6 bases). Germline CDR1 is MNHEY and CDR2 is SMNVEV (reference sequence). V was cut by 2 bases and J by 4 bases, with 20 bases left in between. There are 17 residues in the CDR3. CDR3 nucleotides: TGTGCCAGCAGTTTAATTTCCTCCACAGGGTGGGGCACTGAAGCTTTCTTT. It is translated as CASSLISSTGWGTEAFF.

V gene TRBV27 combines with J gene TRBJ2-1; perhaps D is TRBD1 or TRBD2 (5 bases each). The CDR3 totals 13 residues. V was clipped by 3 bases and J by 9 bases, with 12 bases between them. Germline V gene data show CDR1 as MNHEY and CDR2 as SMNVEV (reference sequence). This CDR3 is CASSFGVQGEQFF. CDR3 DNA sequence: TGTGCCAGCAGTTTCGGGGTCCAGGGTGAGCAGTTCTTC.

The sample holds many counts of this clonotype. The gene calls are TRBV9 and TRBJ2-7; D perhaps matches TRBD2 (7 bases). Trimming stripped 0 bases from V and 6 bases from J, with 10 bases between. Germline V CDR1 and CDR2: SGDLS, YYNGEE. CDR3 size: 13 residues. CDR3 region: CASSVEGGSEQYF. The CDR3 bases are TGTGCCAGCAGCGTAGAGGGGGGGAGCGAGCAGTACTTC.

This clonotype was observed many times. The rearrangement links TRBV4-1 to TRBJ2-2; 12 bases are shared with TRBD2. Germline CDR1 MGHRA, CDR2 YSYEKL. V shed 4 bases and J 5 bases; nucleotides not matched to a gene: 11. The CDR3 spans 18 residues. DNA for the CDR3: TGCGCCAGCAGCCGGGCCAAGACTAGCGGGGGTCTTACCGGGGAGCTGTTTTTT. Its translation is CASSRAKTSGGLTGELFF.

The chain joins TRBV27 to TRBJ2-1; D gene unclear. CDR1 and CDR2 from the germline V gene are MNHEY and SMNVEV (reference sequence). This CDR3 is built from 13 residues. Between the trimmed V and J ends, which lost 2 bases and 6 bases, there was a span of 8 bases. For the CDR3, the DNA is TGTGCCAGCAGTTTAGGCAGTTTCAATGAGCAGTTCTTC. It codes for CASSLGSFNEQFF.

This clonotype was recorded many times. The chain carries TRBV12-3 or TRBV12-4 and TRBJ2-2; the D gene is possibly TRBD1 (6 bases). CDR3 length equals 16 residues. V was pared by 5 bases and J by 0 bases, with 13 bases between. The CDR3 coding sequence is TGTGCCAGCAGTGAAGACAGGTGGGCGAACACCGGGGAGCTGTTTTTT. It translates to CASSEDRWANTGELFF.

The genes are TRBV11-2 and TRBJ2-7; no definite D call. This CDR3 spans 16 amino acids. The germline V gene has CDR1 SGHAT and CDR2 FQNNGV. The V end lost 1 base, the J end lost 9 bases, and 22 bases lay between the germline ends. CDR3 bases: TGTGCCAGCAGCTTAGCCCCCACGAGTCTTCTCTCTGGGCAGTACTTC. Translated, it gives CASSLAPTSLLSGQYF.

This clonotype came up a few times. J is TRBJ1-1 and V is TRBV7-9; D may be TRBD1 (6 bases). This CDR3 spans 13 amino acids. The germline CDR1 and CDR2 sequences are SEHNR and FQNEAQ (reference sequence). The V end lost 7 bases, the J end lost 6 bases, and 15 bases lay between the germline ends. CDR3 loop: CASTREGGPEAFF. CDR3 DNA: TGTGCCAGCACCCGGGAGGGGGGCCCTGAAGCTTTCTTT.

Only a few counts were recorded for this clonotype. This sequence joins TRBV11-2 and TRBJ1-2; TRBD1 aligns across 7 bases. In germline, CDR1 is SGHAT, CDR2 FQNNGV. Germline trimming cut 0 bases from V and 6 bases from J; bases unmatched to any gene: 7. The CDR3 loop spans 15 amino acids. CDR3 DNA: TGTGCCAGCAGCTTAGATCTCAGGGGGGGGAATGGCTACACCTTC. Protein: CASSLDLRGGNGYTF.

The sample holds many counts of this clonotype. This chain links TRBV11-2 with TRBJ2-3, with a weak D call TRBD1 (5 bases). V was shortened by 2 bases and J by 2 bases, with 14 bases between the two germline ends. The CDR3 has 16 residues. Germline V lookup: CDR1 SGHAT, CDR2 FQNNGV. CDR3 coding DNA: TGTGCCAGCAGCTTAATTAGGGGAAGTCCCACAGATACGCAGTATTTT. It specifies CASSLIRGSPTDTQYF. Full variable domain (rest looked up from reference TRBV11-2 and TRBJ2-3): EAGVAQSPRYKIIEKRQSVAFWCNPISGHATLYWYQQILGQGPKLLIQFQNNGVVDDSQLPKDRFSAERLKGVDSTLKIQPAKLEDSAVYLCASSLIRGSPTDTQYFGPGTRLTVL.

The chain is built from TRBV7-8 and TRBJ2-2; TRBD2 aligns across 9 bases. V was pared by 8 bases and J by 6 bases, with 13 bases of the junction left unmatched. CDR1 and CDR2 (germline): SGHVS, FQNEAQ. This CDR3 region has 16 residues. CDR3: CASALPRGGTAGELFF. As DNA, the CDR3 is TGTGCCAGCGCCCTGCCGCGGGGGGGGACCGCCGGGGAGCTGTTTTTT.

This clonotype was counted between two and nine times. V is TRBV27 and J is TRBJ2-2; 9 positions agree with TRBD2. Trimming took 0 bases from V and 7 from J; bases not matched to a gene: 6. Germline loops: CDR1 MNHEY, CDR2 SMNVEV (reference sequence). The CDR3 loop spans 16 amino acids. Written as DNA, the CDR3 is TGTGCCAGCAGTTTATCTAGCGGGAGCTTGGGCGGGGAGCTGTTTTTT. This translates into CASSLSSGSLGGELFF.

The V gene is TRBV7-8, the J gene TRBJ2-3; unclear D gene. Germline CDR1 SGHVS, CDR2 FQNEAQ. The V end was cut by 2 bases, the J end by 5 bases, with 5 bases between. CDR3 size: 12 residues. CDR3 nucleotides: TGTGCCAGCAGCTTATTCGGAGATACGCAGTATTTT. This translates into CASSLFGDTQYF.

There are a few counts of this clonotype. This chain links TRBV27 with TRBJ2-2; TRBD1 might be the D (5 bases). The CDR3 runs to 12 residues. CDR1 MNHEY and CDR2 SMNVEV come from the germline V gene (reference sequence). V lost 8 bases to trimming and J lost 2 bases, with 6 bases between them. In nucleotides, the CDR3 is TGTGCCAGCTGGACAAACACCGGGGAGCTGTTTTTT. Translation gives CASWTNTGELFF.

This clonotype was found a few times. The chain is built from TRBV7-9 and TRBJ2-7, with D perhaps TRBD2 (5 bases). The V gene lost 4 bases and the J gene lost 5 bases, with 15 bases spanning the gap. This CDR3 spans 14 amino acids. The germline gives CDR1 SEHNR, CDR2 FQNEAQ (reference sequence). The CDR3 sequence: CASSSGIRSHEQYF. CDR3 nucleotides: TGTGCCAGCAGCTCGGGGATTCGATCCCACGAGCAGTACTTC.

V usage is TRBV5-1 and J usage is TRBJ2-1; the D gene is possibly TRBD2 (7 bases). V lost 4 bases and J 10 bases, leaving 15 bases between the germline ends. CDR3 size: 13 residues. Germline loops: CDR1 SGHRS, CDR2 YFSETQ. The CDR3 sequence is CASSPRGGWEQFF. The CDR3 nucleotides read TGCGCCAGCAGCCCGAGGGGGGGGTGGGAGCAGTTCTTC.

As for this clonotype: A much larger clone differs from this one at a single base, so this may be a read error. This rearrangement joins TRBV7-9 to TRBJ2-1; 9 nucleotides match TRBD2. V was clipped by 2 bases and J by 6 bases; unmatched bases: 2. The CDR3 length is 14 residues. In germline, CDR1 is SEHNR, CDR2 FQNEAQ (reference sequence). The CDR3 nucleotides read TGTGCCAGCAGCTTACTAGCGGGGTCCAATGAGCAGTTCTTC. Protein: CASSLLAGSNEQFF. Based on the CDR3 plus reference TRBV7-9 and TRBJ2-1, the full variable domain is DTGVSQNPRHKITKRGQNVTFRCDPISEHNRLYWYRQTLGQGPEFLTYFQNEAQLEKSRLLSDRFSAERPKGSFSTLEIQRTEQGDSAMYLCASSLLAGSNEQFFGPGTRLTVL.

The chain joins TRBV7-9 to TRBJ2-3; D uncertain. Trimming shortened V by 2 bases and J by 3 bases, and 3 bases separated the two germline ends. Looked up from germline, CDR1 is SEHNR and CDR2 is FQNEAQ (reference sequence). The CDR3 spans 12 residues. The CDR3 region is CASSLWTDTQYF. In nucleotides, the CDR3 is TGTGCCAGCAGCTTATGGACAGATACGCAGTATTTT.

This clonotype has more than one count but fewer than ten. V and J are TRBV4-1 and TRBJ1-5; a possible D gene is TRBD1 (5 bases). V gave up 4 bases and J gave up 5 bases, with 12 bases separating them. The CDR3 is 14 amino acids. Germline V gene sequence: CDR1 MGHRA, CDR2 YSYEKL. CDR3: CASSPWGGDQPQHF. In nucleotides, the CDR3 is TGCGCCAGCAGCCCCTGGGGAGGGGATCAGCCCCAGCATTTT.

J is TRBJ2-3 and V is TRBV12-3 or TRBV12-4, with TRBD2 identical over 9 bases. The CDR3 runs 18 residues. The V segment lost 5 bases and the J segment 3 bases; nucleotides outside the gene matches: 15. CDR3 region: CASSTASFSGRETDTQYF. As DNA, the CDR3 is TGTGCCAGCAGTACCGCATCATTTAGCGGGAGAGAGACAGATACGCAGTATTTT.

Worth noting for this clonotype: The CDR3 does not end in the conserved phenylalanine or tryptophan, so this is likely a read error. The chain recombines TRBV5-1 with TRBJ2-1; 9 nucleotides agree with TRBD2. Losses at the gene ends were 4 bases for V and 3 bases for J; bases not matched to a gene: 8. Germline V gene data show CDR1 as SGHRS and CDR2 as YFSETQ. The CDR3 loop spans 16 amino acids. The CDR3 reads CASSLLAGSIYNEQFS. The CDR3 DNA follows: TGCGCCAGCAGCCTCCTAGCGGGGTCCATCTACAATGAGCAGTTCTCC.

V and J are TRBV27 and TRBJ2-7, with a possible D match to TRBD1 (5 bases). CDR1 is MNHEY, CDR2 SMNVEV, per germline (reference sequence). CDR3 size: 14 residues. V was clipped by 3 bases and J by 3 bases, with 12 bases between them. For the CDR3, the DNA is TGTGCCAGCAGTTTGACCACAGGAGTCTACGAGCAGTACTTC. This sequence encodes CASSLTTGVYEQYF.

The V call is TRBV4-1, the J call TRBJ1-2; tentative D call: TRBD1 (6 bases). The CDR3 has 14 residues. Between the trimmed V and J ends, which lost 1 base and 8 bases, there was a span of 14 bases. Looked up from germline, CDR1 is MGHRA and CDR2 is YSYEKL. CDR3 in amino acids: CASSQGTGAEGYTF. The CDR3 nucleotides read TGCGCCAGCAGCCAAGGGACGGGGGCGGAAGGCTACACCTTC.

CDR3 coding DNA: TGTGCCAGTAGTATTGGGACAGGGGGCACAGATACGCAGTATTTT. It encodes CASSIGTGGTDTQYF. V is TRBV19 and J is TRBJ2-3, with 10 nucleotides matching TRBD1. Germline trimming cut 3 bases from V and 1 base from J; bases unmatched to any gene: 1. Germline lookup yields CDR1 LNHDA and CDR2 SQIVND (reference sequence). This CDR3 is built from 15 residues.